These T cell receptor beta chains were read from a single sample in a study of cytomegalovirus exposure and HLA in healthy donors. The table came from immunoSEQ multiplex PCR; TCRdb's copy has only in-frame clones and leaves some out. The sample includes nearly 200,000 clones. Sequencing input: PBMCs. All receptors come from a boy between 10 and 17 years old in good health and CMV-seronegative. The CDR3 runs from the conserved cysteine through the conserved F or W. A D gene is named only where the DNA matches it firmly.

D gene,J gene,V gene,CDR3 DNA,CDR3 protein
.,TRBJ1-1,TRBV6-5,TGTGCCAGCAGTTACGAGGAGAGGTACACTGAAGCTTTCTTT,CASSYEERYTEAFF
.,TRBJ2-3,TRBV30,TGTGCCTGGAGTGTCAAGGGGCTTCCGACAGATACGCAGTATTTT,CAWSVKGLPTDTQYF
.,TRBJ2-6,TRBV11-3,TGTGCCAGCAGCTCGGGACACTACGGGGCCAACGTCCTGACTTTC,CASSSGHYGANVLTF
TRBD1,TRBJ1-2,TRBV19,TGTGCCACCCGCCGGGACAGGGATGGCTACACCTTC,CATRRDRDGYTF
.,TRBJ2-3,TRBV14,TGTGCCAGCAGCCAAGATTTTCCGGGTTCAGATACGCAGTATTTT,CASSQDFPGSDTQYF
TRBD1,TRBJ2-2,TRBV7-2,TGTGCCAGCAGCTTACAGGGACAGGGTAACACCGGGGAGCTGTTTTTT,CASSLQGQGNTGELFF
TRBD2,TRBJ2-7,TRBV7-9,TGTGCCAGCAGTCGTACGGCTAGCGGGGGGGAAATTGCCTACGAGCAGTACTTC,CASSRTASGGEIAYEQYF
.,TRBJ2-1,TRBV5-1,TGCGCCAGCAGCGCGGTCGGGGAGGCGGGGTACAATGAGCAGTTCTTC,CASSAVGEAGYNEQFF
TRBD1,TRBJ1-1,TRBV6-6,TGTGCCAGCAACCCGACAGGGCTGAACACTGAAGCTTTCTTT,CASNPTGLNTEAFF
.,TRBJ1-2,TRBV7-9,TGTGCCAGCAGCTTACCAGGGGTGGAACCATATGGCTACACCTTC,CASSLPGVEPYGYTF
TRBD2,TRBJ2-5,TRBV2,TGTGCCAGCAGTGTCCGGGGGGGCCCGGGGGAGACCCAGTACTTC,CASSVRGGPGETQYF
.,TRBJ2-1,TRBV19,TGTGCCAGTAAACCGGGACAAACTCCTTACAATGAGCAGTTCTTC,CASKPGQTPYNEQFF
TRBD1,TRBJ1-2,TRBV14,TGTGCCAGCAGCCAAGCCGGGACAGGGCTTCGGGGCTACACCTTC,CASSQAGTGLRGYTF
.,TRBJ2-1,TRBV27,TGTGCCACCTCTTGGGGCCCAAGTGGGGAGCAGTTCTTC,CATSWGPSGEQFF
.,TRBJ2-7,TRBV10-2,TGCGCCAGCAGTGGGGACATTTTCCCCTACGAGCAGTACTTC,CASSGDIFPYEQYF
.,TRBJ2-3,TRBV2,TGTGCCAGCAGTGAGGTGGCCTCTTTTCGCACAGATACGCAGTATTTT,CASSEVASFRTDTQYF
TRBD1,TRBJ1-5,TRBV6-6,TGTGCCAGCAGTCCGGGACAGGGGTCTCAGCCCCAGCATTTT,CASSPGQGSQPQHF